These T cell receptor beta chains were read from a single sample in a study of STAT3 mutations in large granular lymphocyte leukemia. Libraries were prepared by immunoSEQ multiplex PCR; TCRdb keeps only in-frame clonotypes and omits some of them. This repertoire shows 2,500 to 3,500 clones, 68% found once; its top ten account for 16%. What was sequenced was peripheral blood mononuclear cells. The origin of the receptors is a woman in her 40s with T-cell large granular lymphocyte leukemia. Some clones in this sample may be carry-over from other donors' samples. Both conserved end residues are part of each CDR3. Fields, in order: CDR3 protein, CDR3 DNA, D gene, J gene, clone size, CDR3 length, V gene. A D gene is named only where the DNA matches it firmly. Not all rows give a size; the values are once, few, many and, for expanded clones, a class.

CDR3 protein: CASSRITSGGSLSSYEQYF; CDR3 DNA: TGCGCCAGCAGCCGAATCACTAGCGGGGGCTCCCTAAGCTCCTACGAGCAGTACTTT; D gene: TRBD2; J gene: TRBJ2-7; clone size: -; CDR3 length: 19; V gene: TRBV5-1
CDR3 protein: CAWSGNRFGYTF; CDR3 DNA: TGTGCCTGGAGTGGGAACAGGTTTGGCTACACCTTC; D gene: -; J gene: TRBJ1-2; clone size: -; CDR3 length: 12; V gene: TRBV30
CDR3 protein: CASSLGSGRSNQPQHF; CDR3 DNA: TGTGCCAGCAGCTTAGGTTCCGGAAGGAGCAATCAGCCCCAGCATTTT; D gene: -; J gene: TRBJ1-5; clone size: -; CDR3 length: 16; V gene: TRBV7-2
CDR3 protein: CAWTGQGTSYEQYF; CDR3 DNA: TGTGCCTGGACGGGACAGGGGACATCCTACGAGCAGTACTTC; D gene: TRBD1; J gene: TRBJ2-7; clone size: once; CDR3 length: 14; V gene: TRBV30
CDR3 protein: CASSLDGGAGTEAFF; CDR3 DNA: TGTGCCAGCAGCTTAGATGGGGGGGCGGGCACTGAAGCTTTCTTT; D gene: -; J gene: TRBJ1-1; clone size: -; CDR3 length: 15; V gene: TRBV7-8
CDR3 protein: CASTPSGSHETQYF; CDR3 DNA: TGCGCCAGTACTCCTAGCGGGAGTCATGAGACCCAGTACTTC; D gene: TRBD2; J gene: TRBJ2-5; clone size: -; CDR3 length: 14; V gene: TRBV5-1
CDR3 protein: CASSVGGTGVYGYTF; CDR3 DNA: TGTGCCAGCAGCGTAGGAGGCACAGGGGTCTATGGCTACACCTTC; D gene: TRBD1; J gene: TRBJ1-2; clone size: -; CDR3 length: 15; V gene: TRBV9
CDR3 protein: CASSTASGTGFYGYTF; CDR3 DNA: TGTGCCAGCAGCACCGCCTCGGGAACAGGGTTCTATGGCTACACCTTC; D gene: -; J gene: TRBJ1-2; clone size: -; CDR3 length: 16; V gene: TRBV5-4
CDR3 protein: CASSPGILAGGSHEQYF; CDR3 DNA: TGCGCCAGCAGCCCTGGGATACTAGCGGGAGGTTCCCACGAGCAGTACTTC; D gene: TRBD2; J gene: TRBJ2-7; clone size: -; CDR3 length: 17; V gene: TRBV5-1
CDR3 protein: CASSLPPIRQGGYEQYF; CDR3 DNA: TGTGCCAGCAGTCTCCCCCCCATCCGACAGGGTGGTTACGAGCAGTACTTC; D gene: TRBD1; J gene: TRBJ2-7; clone size: -; CDR3 length: 17; V gene: TRBV7-9
CDR3 protein: CASSQDRSVRTQETQYF; CDR3 DNA: TGCGCCAGCAGCCAAGATCGTTCGGTCCGAACTCAAGAGACCCAGTACTTC; D gene: -; J gene: TRBJ2-5; clone size: -; CDR3 length: 17; V gene: TRBV4-3
CDR3 protein: CASSLQGGRDEQYF; CDR3 DNA: TGTGCCAGCAGCTTACAGGGGGGTAGGGACGAGCAGTACTTC; D gene: -; J gene: TRBJ2-7; clone size: -; CDR3 length: 14; V gene: TRBV7-3
CDR3 protein: CASSQDYVGTSMNEQFF; CDR3 DNA: TGCGCCAGCAGCCAAGACTATGTTGGGACTAGCATGAATGAGCAGTTCTTC; D gene: TRBD2; J gene: TRBJ2-1; clone size: -; CDR3 length: 17; V gene: TRBV4-3
CDR3 protein: CSVPQGAGREKLFF; CDR3 DNA: TGCAGCGTCCCACAGGGGGCTGGTAGGGAAAAACTGTTTTTT; D gene: TRBD1; J gene: TRBJ1-4; clone size: -; CDR3 length: 14; V gene: TRBV29-1
CDR3 protein: CASSLEGALYGYTF; CDR3 DNA: TGCGCCAGCAGCTTGGAGGGAGCCCTCTATGGCTACACCTTC; D gene: -; J gene: TRBJ1-2; clone size: -; CDR3 length: 14; V gene: TRBV5-1
CDR3 protein: CASSLIGRERYGYTF; CDR3 DNA: TGTGCCAGCAGTTTAATCGGCAGGGAGAGGTATGGCTACACCTTC; D gene: -; J gene: TRBJ1-2; clone size: -; CDR3 length: 15; V gene: TRBV28
CDR3 protein: CASSQVRGGTGVDGYTF; CDR3 DNA: TGCGCCAGCAGCCAAGTCCGGGGGGGGACAGGGGTTGATGGCTACACCTTC; D gene: TRBD1; J gene: TRBJ1-2; clone size: -; CDR3 length: 17; V gene: TRBV4-3
CDR3 protein: CAWSVREAGELFF; CDR3 DNA: TGTGCCTGGAGTGTACGGGAGGCCGGGGAGCTGTTTTTT; D gene: TRBD2; J gene: TRBJ2-2; clone size: -; CDR3 length: 13; V gene: TRBV30
CDR3 protein: CASSGPDPRPQHF; CDR3 DNA: TGTGCCAGCAGTGGACCTGACCCTAGGCCCCAGCATTTT; D gene: -; J gene: TRBJ1-5; clone size: -; CDR3 length: 13; V gene: TRBV6-1
CDR3 protein: CASGLVFDRVNQPQHF; CDR3 DNA: TGTGCTAGTGGTTTGGTATTTGACAGGGTGAATCAGCCCCAGCATTTT; D gene: TRBD1; J gene: TRBJ1-5; clone size: -; CDR3 length: 16; V gene: TRBV12-5
CDR3 protein: CASSSAATPGVDEAFF; CDR3 DNA: TGTGCCAGCAGCTCAGCCGCGACACCCGGGGTTGATGAAGCTTTCTTT; D gene: -; J gene: TRBJ1-1; clone size: -; CDR3 length: 16; V gene: TRBV7-2
CDR3 protein: CASSLDSQPQHF; CDR3 DNA: TGTGCCAGCAGCTTAGACTCCCAGCCCCAGCATTTT; D gene: -; J gene: TRBJ1-5; clone size: -; CDR3 length: 12; V gene: TRBV7-9
CDR3 protein: CASSPGDSLNEKLFF; CDR3 DNA: TGCGCCAGCAGCCCCGGGGACAGCTTAAATGAAAAACTGTTTTTT; D gene: TRBD1; J gene: TRBJ1-4; clone size: -; CDR3 length: 15; V gene: TRBV5-1
CDR3 protein: CASRGVETQYF; CDR3 DNA: TGCGCCAGCAGAGGGGTGGAGACCCAGTACTTC; D gene: -; J gene: TRBJ2-5; clone size: -; CDR3 length: 11; V gene: TRBV5-1
CDR3 protein: CASQVNIGTGGYEQYF; CDR3 DNA: TGCGCCAGCCAGGTCAATATCGGGACAGGGGGCTACGAGCAGTACTTC; D gene: TRBD1; J gene: TRBJ2-7; clone size: -; CDR3 length: 16; V gene: TRBV5-1
CDR3 protein: CASSLEGRGRRGYTF; CDR3 DNA: TGTGCCAGCAGCTTAGAGGGCAGGGGGAGAAGGGGCTACACCTTC; D gene: TRBD1; J gene: TRBJ1-2; clone size: -; CDR3 length: 15; V gene: TRBV7-2
CDR3 protein: CASSSNQGSYNSPLHF; CDR3 DNA: TGTGCCAGCAGCTCAAATCAGGGATCCTATAATTCACCCCTCCACTTT; D gene: -; J gene: TRBJ1-6; clone size: -; CDR3 length: 16; V gene: TRBV7-2
CDR3 protein: CASSLGGSNSYEQYF; CDR3 DNA: TGTGCCAGCAGCTTAGGCGGGTCCAACTCCTACGAGCAGTACTTC; D gene: -; J gene: TRBJ2-7; clone size: -; CDR3 length: 15; V gene: TRBV7-9
CDR3 protein: CASSRSENYGYTF; CDR3 DNA: TGTGCCAGCAGCCGGTCGGAAAACTATGGCTACACCTTC; D gene: -; J gene: TRBJ1-2; clone size: few; CDR3 length: 13; V gene: TRBV28
CDR3 protein: CASSQAFRGPNQPQHF; CDR3 DNA: TGTGCCAGCAGCCAAGCGTTCAGGGGCCCAAATCAGCCCCAGCATTTT; D gene: -; J gene: TRBJ1-5; clone size: -; CDR3 length: 16; V gene: TRBV4-2
CDR3 protein: CSVGAVDMNTEAFF; CDR3 DNA: TGCAGCGTTGGGGCCGTCGACATGAACACTGAAGCTTTCTTT; D gene: -; J gene: TRBJ1-1; clone size: once; CDR3 length: 14; V gene: TRBV29-1
CDR3 protein: CASSLAGGGRSPLHF; CDR3 DNA: TGCGCCAGCAGCTTGGCCGGAGGGGGCAGGTCACCCCTCCACTTT; D gene: TRBD1; J gene: TRBJ1-6; clone size: -; CDR3 length: 15; V gene: TRBV5-1
CDR3 protein: CASSGTGSGEKLFF; CDR3 DNA: TGCGCCAGCAGCGGGACAGGGTCTGGTGAAAAACTGTTTTTT; D gene: TRBD1; J gene: TRBJ1-4; clone size: -; CDR3 length: 14; V gene: TRBV5-1
CDR3 protein: CALPGRSNQPQHF; CDR3 DNA: TGTGCCCTACCAGGTCGTAGCAATCAGCCCCAGCATTTT; D gene: -; J gene: TRBJ1-5; clone size: -; CDR3 length: 13; V gene: TRBV25-1
CDR3 protein: CSKGGREGYTF; CDR3 DNA: TGCAGTAAAGGGGGGAGGGAAGGCTACACCTTC; D gene: -; J gene: TRBJ1-2; clone size: -; CDR3 length: 11; V gene: TRBV20-1
CDR3 protein: CASSRTDWGYTF; CDR3 DNA: TGTGCCAGCAGCCGGACCGATTGGGGCTACACCTTC; D gene: -; J gene: TRBJ1-2; clone size: -; CDR3 length: 12; V gene: TRBV9
CDR3 protein: CASSLRQGVGNEQFF; CDR3 DNA: TGTGCCAGCTCACTAAGACAGGGGGTAGGCAATGAGCAGTTCTTC; D gene: TRBD1; J gene: TRBJ2-1; clone size: -; CDR3 length: 15; V gene: TRBV18
CDR3 protein: CASRPGGEQAFF; CDR3 DNA: TGCGCCAGCAGGCCAGGGGGCGAGCAGGCTTTCTTT; D gene: TRBD1; J gene: TRBJ1-1; clone size: -; CDR3 length: 12; V gene: TRBV5-1
CDR3 protein: CASSDSDNTEAFF; CDR3 DNA: TGTGCCAGCAGTGACTCGGACAACACTGAAGCTTTCTTT; D gene: -; J gene: TRBJ1-1; clone size: large; CDR3 length: 13; V gene: TRBV6-4
CDR3 protein: CASSQDGDSSGANVLTF; CDR3 DNA: TGCGCCAGCAGCCAAGATGGGGACAGCTCTGGGGCCAACGTCCTGACTTTC; D gene: TRBD1; J gene: TRBJ2-6; clone size: -; CDR3 length: 17; V gene: TRBV4-3
CDR3 protein: CASSSQGGPSQETQYF; CDR3 DNA: TGCGCCAGCAGCTCACAAGGGGGCCCTAGCCAAGAGACCCAGTACTTC; D gene: TRBD1; J gene: TRBJ2-5; clone size: -; CDR3 length: 16; V gene: TRBV5-1
CDR3 protein: CASSWGLGTYEQYF; CDR3 DNA: TGTGCCAGCAGCTGGGGACTGGGAACCTACGAGCAGTACTTC; D gene: -; J gene: TRBJ2-7; clone size: -; CDR3 length: 14; V gene: TRBV7-6
CDR3 protein: CASSLSPFDQPQHF; CDR3 DNA: TGCGCCAGCAGCTTGTCCCCGTTTGATCAGCCCCAGCATTTT; D gene: -; J gene: TRBJ1-5; clone size: -; CDR3 length: 14; V gene: TRBV5-1
CDR3 protein: CASSLLGQGGYEQYF; CDR3 DNA: TGTGCCAGCAGCTTACTCGGACAGGGAGGGTACGAGCAGTACTTC; D gene: -; J gene: TRBJ2-7; clone size: few; CDR3 length: 15; V gene: TRBV5-6
CDR3 protein: CASSVKLGTSGISYNEQFF; CDR3 DNA: TGCGCCAGCAGCGTAAAACTGGGGACTAGCGGGATCTCCTACAATGAGCAGTTCTTC; D gene: TRBD2; J gene: TRBJ2-1; clone size: -; CDR3 length: 19; V gene: TRBV5-1
CDR3 protein: CASRPEGRSHQPQHF; CDR3 DNA: TGTGCCAGCAGACCGGAGGGACGGAGCCATCAGCCCCAGCATTTT; D gene: -; J gene: TRBJ1-5; clone size: -; CDR3 length: 15; V gene: TRBV27
CDR3 protein: CATSRGGTGGDGYTF; CDR3 DNA: TGTGCCACCAGCAGAGGTGGGACAGGGGGCGATGGCTACACCTTC; D gene: TRBD1; J gene: TRBJ1-2; clone size: -; CDR3 length: 15; V gene: TRBV15
CDR3 protein: CAWSRGLWTEAFF; CDR3 DNA: TGTGCCTGGAGCAGGGGGTTGTGGACTGAAGCTTTCTTT; D gene: TRBD1; J gene: TRBJ1-1; clone size: once; CDR3 length: 13; V gene: TRBV30
CDR3 protein: CASSSLGQTFTYEQYF; CDR3 DNA: TGTGCCAGCAGTTCCCTGGGACAGACTTTTACCTACGAGCAGTACTTC; D gene: TRBD1; J gene: TRBJ2-7; clone size: -; CDR3 length: 16; V gene: TRBV28
CDR3 protein: CASSTEQGSAYGYTF; CDR3 DNA: TGTGCCAGCAGTACTGAACAGGGCTCGGCCTATGGCTACACCTTC; D gene: -; J gene: TRBJ1-2; clone size: -; CDR3 length: 15; V gene: TRBV5-4
CDR3 protein: CASSVGQLYGYTF; CDR3 DNA: TGTGCCAGCAGCGTGGGACAGCTCTATGGCTACACCTTC; D gene: TRBD1; J gene: TRBJ1-2; clone size: once; CDR3 length: 13; V gene: TRBV5-4
CDR3 protein: CATSRVGGIQPQHF; CDR3 DNA: TGTGCCACCAGCAGGGTAGGGGGAATTCAGCCCCAGCATTTT; D gene: -; J gene: TRBJ1-5; clone size: -; CDR3 length: 14; V gene: TRBV15
CDR3 protein: CASSLVGGITEQYF; CDR3 DNA: TGTGCCAGCAGCTTAGTTGGCGGGATTACCGAGCAGTACTTC; D gene: -; J gene: TRBJ2-7; clone size: few; CDR3 length: 14; V gene: TRBV7-2